What follows are 8 T cell receptor beta chains derived from one specimen sequenced in a study of shared clonotypes between healthy human individuals. Clones were sequenced by immunoSEQ multiplex PCR, and TCRdb holds only the in-frame ones, with some missing. The sample yields about 2.1 million clones, 90% to 95% seen once. Naive CD8 cells lacked CD45RO, underwent positive selection for CCR7 and left out terminally differentiated effector memory CD45RA+ cells. Sequencing was performed on naive CD8+ T cells from PBMCs. Receptors were obtained from a young man in good health. Some clones in this sample may be carry-over from other donors' samples.

About this clone itself: Other DNA variants within this sample encode the same CDR3. The V gene is TRBV5-1, the J gene TRBJ2-7, with a weak D call TRBD1 (6 bases). The CDR3 contains 13 residues. The V end was cut by 0 bases, the J end by 3 bases, with 7 bases between. Germline V CDR1 and CDR2: SGHRS, YFSETQ. The CDR3 region is CASSLATGYEQYF. In DNA form, the CDR3 reads TGCGCCAGCAGCTTGGCGACAGGCTACGAGCAGTACTTC.

This sequence joins TRBV10-3 and TRBJ1-2, with D unresolved. CDR1 is ENHRY and CDR2 is SYGVKD in the germline V gene. The CDR3 contains 11 residues. V gave up 4 bases and J gave up 7 bases, with 7 bases separating them. The DNA of the CDR3 is TGTGCCATCAGTGTATTGGGTGGCTACACCTTC. Its translation: CAISVLGGYTF.

V is TRBV4-3 and J is TRBJ1-1; unclear D gene. Between the trimmed V and J ends, which lost 1 base and 4 bases, there was a span of 10 bases. This CDR3 has 14 residues. CDR1 LGHNA and CDR2 YSLEER come from the germline V gene. CDR3 residues: CASSQGWESTEAFF. Here the CDR3 DNA reads TGCGCCAGCAGCCAAGGGTGGGAGAGCACTGAAGCTTTCTTT.

The rearrangement links TRBV7-9 to TRBJ2-1; D is possibly TRBD2 (5 bases). The V end lost 7 bases, the J end lost 8 bases, and 24 bases lay between the germline ends. Germline CDR1 is SEHNR and CDR2 is FQNEAQ (reference sequence). This CDR3 comprises 16 residues. CDR3 in DNA: TGTGCCAGCAACTCACCCCGGGAAGACGTAGTCGATGAGCAGTTCTTC. Protein product: CASNSPREDVVDEQFF.

Here the CDR3 DNA reads TGTGCCAGCAGTTCTCGGACGGAGGCAGGAAACACCATATATTTT. Its translation: CASSSRTEAGNTIYF. This chain connects TRBV6-6 to TRBJ1-3, with D hard to call. The germline V and J ends were trimmed by 4 bases and 4 bases, with 14 bases remaining between them. Germline V gene sequence: CDR1 MNHNY, CDR2 SVGAGI (reference sequence). CDR3 length: 15 amino acids.

As DNA, the CDR3 is TGTGCCAGCAGTGAATTGAACGGTTTGAACACTGAAGCTTTCTTT. It encodes CASSELNGLNTEAFF. The gene calls are TRBV2 and TRBJ1-1; D remains ambiguous. Between the trimmed V and J ends, which lost 2 bases and 0 bases, there was a span of 10 bases. Looked up from germline, CDR1 is SNHLY and CDR2 is FYNNEI. The CDR3 totals 15 residues.

This chain connects TRBV11-1 to TRBJ2-7; D gene ambiguous. The CDR3 consists of 14 residues. Germline assignment: CDR1 SGHAT and CDR2 FQDESV (reference sequence). Trimming stripped 1 base from V and 2 bases from J, with 9 bases between. The CDR3, as DNA: TGTGCCAGCAGCTTAGGCGGCACCACCTACGAGCAGTACTTC. Encoded protein: CASSLGGTTYEQYF. Using reference TRBV11-1 and TRBJ2-7 for the parts outside the CDR3, the full variable domain is EAEVAQSPRYKITEKSQAVAFWCDPISGHATLYWYRQILGQGPELLVQFQDESVVDDSQLPKDRFSAERLKGVDSTLKIQPAELGDSAMYLCASSLGGTTYEQYFGPGTRLTVT.

J is TRBJ1-5 and V is TRBV6-5, with D unclear. CDR1 and CDR2 (germline): MNHEY, SVGAGI. CDR3 length equals 13 residues. V was shortened by 8 bases and J by 1 base, with 9 bases between the two germline ends. The chain's CDR3 is CASRTDSNQPQHF. As DNA, the CDR3 is TGTGCCAGCCGGACCGACAGCAATCAGCCCCAGCATTTT.